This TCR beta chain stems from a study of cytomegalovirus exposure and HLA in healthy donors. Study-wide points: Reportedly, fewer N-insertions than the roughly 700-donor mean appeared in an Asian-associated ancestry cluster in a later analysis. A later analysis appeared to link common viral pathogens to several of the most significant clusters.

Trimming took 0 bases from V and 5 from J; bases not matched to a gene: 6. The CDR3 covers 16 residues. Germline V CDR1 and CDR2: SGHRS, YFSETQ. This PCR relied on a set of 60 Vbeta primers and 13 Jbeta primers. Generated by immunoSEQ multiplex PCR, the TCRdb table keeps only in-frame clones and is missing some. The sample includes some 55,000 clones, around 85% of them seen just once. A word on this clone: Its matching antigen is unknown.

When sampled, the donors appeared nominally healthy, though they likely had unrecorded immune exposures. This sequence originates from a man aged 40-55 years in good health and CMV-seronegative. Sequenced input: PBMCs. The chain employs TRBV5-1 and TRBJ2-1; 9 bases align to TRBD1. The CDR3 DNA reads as TGCGCCAGCAGCTTGGCCGGGGGACAGGGCGACAATGAGCAGTTCTTC. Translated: CASSLAGGQGDNEQFF.